This TCR beta chain was sequenced during a study of blood T cell repertoires in COVID-19. As originally analysed: The authors estimated nucleated cell counts from reference gene primer amplification. The assay was immunoSEQ multiplex PCR, and TCRdb's table has in-frame clones only and misses some. The D gene and trimming were derived from the DNA, and the V and J assignments and clone size from that table. The sample yields some 260,000 clones, roughly three quarters seen once. Sequencing input: peripheral blood. This clonotype was obtained from a woman in her thirties or forties with active or convalescent COVID-19.

The DNA of the CDR3 is TGTGCCAGCAGTTTACCACAGGATGTTAAAAACATTCAGTACTTC. Its protein is CASSLPQDVKNIQYF. The V and J genes are TRBV28 and TRBJ2-4, with D perhaps TRBD1 (5 bases). V was pared by 2 bases and J by 4 bases, with 12 bases between. The V gene's germline CDR1 is MDHEN and CDR2 SYDVKM. The CDR3 sequence is 15 residues long.